This paragraph covers one TCR beta chain sequence. Sequencing was performed with immunoSEQ multiplex PCR; in TCRdb, only in-frame clones are kept and a portion is missing. The repertoire holds about 180,000 clones, with approximately 82% as singletons. These data come from a study of blood T cell repertoires in COVID-19. Study-wide context: Whether acute or convalescent, the COVID-19 samples came from the United States, Italy and Spain. PBMCs, B-cell-depleted T cells, or T cells provided the cDNA or gDNA that made up the material.

The CDR3 consists of 15 residues. Trimming stripped 0 bases from V and 0 bases from J, with 8 bases between. CDR1 and CDR2 (germline): PRHDT, FYEKMQ (reference sequence). The TCR originated in a man in his sixties who had recovered from COVID-19. The V call is TRBV13, the J call TRBJ1-2; possibly TRBD1 for D (5 bases). Sequenced sample: PBMCs or T cells enriched from blood (not recorded which). The CDR3 DNA sequence: TGTGCCAGCAGCTTAGGCAGGGCCGCTAACTATGGCTACACCTTC. Translation: CASSLGRAANYGYTF.